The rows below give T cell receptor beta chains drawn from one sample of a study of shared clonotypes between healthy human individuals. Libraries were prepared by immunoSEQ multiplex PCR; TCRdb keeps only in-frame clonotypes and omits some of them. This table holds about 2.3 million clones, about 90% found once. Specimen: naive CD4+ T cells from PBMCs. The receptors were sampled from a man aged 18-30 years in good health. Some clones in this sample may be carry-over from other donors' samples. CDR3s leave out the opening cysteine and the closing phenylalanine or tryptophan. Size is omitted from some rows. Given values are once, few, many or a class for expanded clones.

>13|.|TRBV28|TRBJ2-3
ASSLVAVGTDTQY
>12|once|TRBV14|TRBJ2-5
ASSLGPRQETQY
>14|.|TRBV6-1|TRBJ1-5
ASSDPNLFGLTPQH
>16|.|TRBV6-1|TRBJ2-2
ASSERTSGAGLTGELF
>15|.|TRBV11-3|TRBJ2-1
ASSLAGVGRWYNEQF
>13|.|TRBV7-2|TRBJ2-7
ASSFRLVGPREQY
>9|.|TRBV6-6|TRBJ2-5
ASSQGETQY
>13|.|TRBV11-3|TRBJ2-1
ASSLGVISYNEQF
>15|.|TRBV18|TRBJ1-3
ASSPDPPGGSGNTIY
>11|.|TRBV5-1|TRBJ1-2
ASSEGQGGGYT
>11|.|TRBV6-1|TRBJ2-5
ASTFSGGETQY
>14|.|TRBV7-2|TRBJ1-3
ASSQDRGPGGNTIY
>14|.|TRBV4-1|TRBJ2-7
ASSLTISGTTYEQY
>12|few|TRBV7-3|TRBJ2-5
ASSPGLAEETQY
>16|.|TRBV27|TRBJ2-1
ASRTGLAGGPAVDEQF
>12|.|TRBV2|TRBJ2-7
ASRNPGRGGEQY
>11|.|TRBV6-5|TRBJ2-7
ASKSGGAYEQY
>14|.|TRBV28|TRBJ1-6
ASSSPRTGLRSPLH
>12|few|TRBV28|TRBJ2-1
ASSFTGSYNEQF
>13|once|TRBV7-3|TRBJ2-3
ASSFLADTTDTQY
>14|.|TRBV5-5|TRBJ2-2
ASSLVLAGVSGELF
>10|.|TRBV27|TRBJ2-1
ASSYRGSEQF
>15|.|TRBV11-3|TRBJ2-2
ASSPQTSGSNTGELF